The clone carrying this T cell receptor beta chain was counted between two and nine times. What it recognizes is unknown. These data belong to a study of response to subunit inactivated influenza vaccine. Study findings and constraints: It was the authors' suggestion that each seasonal influenza vaccination recruits few new T cells.

TCRdb processed the RT-PCR reads anew with MiXCR; each CDR3 protein has one entry. The sample carries more than 450,000 distinct CDR3 sequences, approximately 12% recorded once. The receptor's source is a man aged 45-65 years who received an inactivated influenza vaccine. The sequenced sample was PBMCs from blood, obtained on the day of vaccination.

This chain's CDR3 is CASSPLGGPYTDTQYF. The CDR3 coding sequence is TGTGCCAGCAGCCCTCTCGGGGGACCGTACACAGATACGCAGTATTTT. The genes are TRBV11-2 and TRBJ2-3; weak D call: TRBD2 (6 bases). From germline, CDR1 is SGHAT and CDR2 FQNNGV. This CDR3 spans 16 amino acids. The ends were cut back, 5 bases at V and 2 bases at J, with 17 bases in the middle.